Following are 5 T cell receptor beta chains from one sample sequenced in a study of T cell responses to AZD1222 COVID-19 vaccine (dated by TCRdb to 2020 to 2022). Library method: the immunoSEQ multiplex PCR assay. TCRdb stores this immuneACCESS table with in-frame sequences only. Part of the clones is absent; in the studies checked, under half of the shortfall reflects unresolved V genes, and no reason is known for the rest. Recorded for this sample are tens of thousands of clones; roughly 91% of them occurred a single time. The ten largest clonotypes hold approximately 40% of the sample. The meaning of the sample's time point label: about 28 days (+/-7) after the second vaccine dose. The specimen comprised peripheral blood, sampled 28 days after the second AZD1222 dose. Receptor source: an adult who received the AZD1222 COVID-19 vaccine.

Only one count was recorded for this clone. The rearrangement joins TRBV6-5 to TRBJ1-2; maybe TRBD1 (6 bases). V was cut by 4 bases and J by 3 bases, with 15 bases left in between. Per germline, CDR1 MNHEY and CDR2 SVGAGI. CDR3 size: 15 residues. The CDR3 DNA sequence: TGTGCCAGCAGTTCCCCGGGACAACCTTACTATGGCTACACCTTC. Its protein is CASSSPGQPYYGYTF.

V gene TRBV2 combines with J gene TRBJ1-2; D may be TRBD1 (6 bases). Germline V lookup: CDR1 SNHLY, CDR2 FYNNEI. The CDR3 extends over 14 amino acids. The V and J ends lost 4 bases and 8 bases respectively, with 17 bases between them. The CDR3 is CASSAGRGGEGYTF. In DNA form, the CDR3 reads TGTGCCAGCAGTGCGGGCAGGGGAGGAGAAGGCTACACCTTC.

The chain has TRBV4-3 and TRBJ1-4; TRBD1 might be the D (6 bases). The germline V gene encodes CDR1 LGHNA and CDR2 YSLEER. V was cut by 6 bases and J by 7 bases, with 18 bases left in between. The CDR3 has 15 residues. The CDR3 DNA sequence: TGCGCCAGCAGTCGTACCAGGGGCGTGGGTGAAAAACTGTTTTTT. This encodes CASSRTRGVGEKLFF.

The V call is TRBV5-1, the J call TRBJ1-4; TRBD1 aligns across 7 bases. CDR1 is SGHRS, CDR2 YFSETQ, per germline. V lost 3 bases and J lost 2; bases outside the gene matches: 4. CDR3 length: 15 residues. CDR3 DNA: TGCGCCAGCAGCTCATCGGGACAGACTAATGAAAAACTGTTTTTT. It translates to CASSSSGQTNEKLFF. The complete variable domain, with remaining parts taken from reference TRBV5-1 and TRBJ1-4, reads KAGVTQTPRYLIKTRGQQVTLSCSPISGHRSVSWYQQTPGQGLQFLFEYFSETQRNKGNFPGRFSGRQFSNSRSEMNVSTLELGDSALYLCASSSSGQTNEKLFFGSGTQLSVL.

The chain employs TRBV10-1 and TRBJ1-1, with TRBD1 as a possible D gene (5 bases). V lost 3 bases and J 6 bases, leaving 11 bases between the germline ends. Germline values: CDR1 WNHNN, CDR2 SYGVQD (reference sequence). This CDR3 has 13 amino acids. The CDR3 loop is CASSDWGVSEAFF. CDR3 nucleotides: TGCGCCAGCAGTGATTGGGGGGTGTCTGAAGCTTTCTTT.